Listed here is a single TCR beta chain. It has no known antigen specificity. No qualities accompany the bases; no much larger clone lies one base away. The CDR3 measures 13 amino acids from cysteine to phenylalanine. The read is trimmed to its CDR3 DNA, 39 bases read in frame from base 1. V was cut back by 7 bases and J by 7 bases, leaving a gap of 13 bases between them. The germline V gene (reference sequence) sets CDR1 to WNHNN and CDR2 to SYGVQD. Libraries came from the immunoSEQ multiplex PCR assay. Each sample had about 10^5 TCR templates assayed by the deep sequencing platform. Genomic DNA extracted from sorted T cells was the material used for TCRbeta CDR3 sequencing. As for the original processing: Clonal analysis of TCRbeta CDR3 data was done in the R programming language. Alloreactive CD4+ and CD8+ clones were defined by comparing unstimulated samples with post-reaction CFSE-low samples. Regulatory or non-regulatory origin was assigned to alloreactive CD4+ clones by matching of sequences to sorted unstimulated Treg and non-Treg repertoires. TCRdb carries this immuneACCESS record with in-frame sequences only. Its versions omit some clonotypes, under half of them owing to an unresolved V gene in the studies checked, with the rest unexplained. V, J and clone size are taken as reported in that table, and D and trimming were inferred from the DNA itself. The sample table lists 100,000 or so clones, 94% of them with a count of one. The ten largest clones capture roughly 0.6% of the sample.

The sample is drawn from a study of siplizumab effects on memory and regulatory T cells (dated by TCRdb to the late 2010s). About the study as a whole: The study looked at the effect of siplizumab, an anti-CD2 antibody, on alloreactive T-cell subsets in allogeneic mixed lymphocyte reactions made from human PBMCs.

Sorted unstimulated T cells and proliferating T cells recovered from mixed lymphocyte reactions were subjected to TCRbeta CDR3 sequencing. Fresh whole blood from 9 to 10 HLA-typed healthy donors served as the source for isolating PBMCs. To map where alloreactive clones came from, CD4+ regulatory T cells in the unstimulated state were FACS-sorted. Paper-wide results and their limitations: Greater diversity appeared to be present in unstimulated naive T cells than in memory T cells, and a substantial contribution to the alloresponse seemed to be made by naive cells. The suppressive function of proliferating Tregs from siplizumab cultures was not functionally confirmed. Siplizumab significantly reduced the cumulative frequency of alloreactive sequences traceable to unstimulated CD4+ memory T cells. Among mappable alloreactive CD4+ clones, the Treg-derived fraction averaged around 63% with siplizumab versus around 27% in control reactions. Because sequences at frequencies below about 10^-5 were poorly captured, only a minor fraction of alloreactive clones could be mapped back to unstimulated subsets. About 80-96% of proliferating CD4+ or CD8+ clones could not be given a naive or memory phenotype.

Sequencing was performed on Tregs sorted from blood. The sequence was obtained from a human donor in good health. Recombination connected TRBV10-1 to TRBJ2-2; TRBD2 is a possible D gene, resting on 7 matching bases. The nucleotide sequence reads TGCGCCAGCAATGAAGGGGGGGGCGGGGAGCTGTTTTTT. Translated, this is CASNEGGGGELFF.